The clone carrying this T cell receptor beta chain showed up just a few times. Using immunoSEQ multiplex PCR, the repertoire was profiled, and TCRdb retains in-frame clones only, with some absent. The table records 200,000 to 250,000 clones, about nine tenths of them present only once. This CDR3 is built from 16 residues. The germline gives CDR1 MNHEY, CDR2 SVGAGI. V was cut by 4 bases and J by 4 bases, with 14 bases left in between. This specimen comes from a study of blood T cell repertoires in COVID-19. Overall study: The origin of the acute and convalescent COVID-19 samples was the United States, Italy and Spain.

The TCR sequence derives from a man aged 40-49 years who had recovered from COVID-19. This chain joins TRBV6-5 and TRBJ1-6, with D maybe TRBD1 (6 bases). What was sequenced was PBMCs or T cells enriched from blood (not recorded which). The CDR3 nucleotides read TGTGCCAGCAGTTTGGAGCGACAGGCTTATAATTCACCCCTCCACTTT. Translating gives CASSLERQAYNSPLHF.